The 23 T cell receptor beta chains given below trace back to one sample, sequenced in a study of human T cells and chemical hapten exposure. In TCRdb, the RACE reads were re-called with MiXCR into one record per CDR3 protein. The sample holds around 50,000 distinct CDR3 sequences, around 9.4% seen once. Time point in this sample: patch test 2, 6 weeks after DPC sensitization. Documented treatment: therapeutic diphenylcyclopropenone sensitization with weekly scalp DPC. The specimen was whole blood, collected in connection with sensitization to the hapten diphenylcyclopropenone (DPC). All receptors derive from a woman between 45 and 65 years old with alopecia areata. Some clones in this sample may be carry-over from other donors' samples.

The chain is built from TRBV11-2 and TRBJ2-5; no clear D. Germline V CDR1 and CDR2: SGHAT, FQNNGV. The CDR3 has 13 residues. The ends were cut back, 5 bases at V and 1 base at J, with 8 bases in the middle. Here the CDR3 DNA reads TGTGCCAGCAGCCTTTATCCCCAAGAGACCCAGTACTTC. Its translation is CASSLYPQETQYF.

The rearrangement joins TRBV6-1 to TRBJ2-7; 11 positions match TRBD1. V lost 4 bases and J lost 3; bases outside the gene matches: 5. Germline CDR1 and CDR2: MNHNS and SASEGT. This CDR3 is 15 amino acids long. CDR3 protein: CASSGAGTGGYEQYF. CDR3 DNA: TGTGCCAGCAGTGGTGCCGGGACAGGGGGCTACGAGCAGTACTTC.

The chain joins TRBV27 to TRBJ2-7; TRBD1 matches at 7 bases. Looked up from germline, CDR1 is MNHEY and CDR2 is SMNVEV (reference sequence). This CDR3 has 15 amino acids. V dropped 5 bases and J dropped 6; count of bases not matched to a gene: 13. The CDR3 sequence is CASSDLMRGQVEQYF. CDR3 coding DNA: TGTGCCAGCAGTGACCTGATGAGGGGGCAGGTCGAGCAGTACTTC.

This clonotype was detected many times. The rearrangement links TRBV7-9 to TRBJ2-1; possible D gene TRBD1, 6 bases. Looked up from germline, CDR1 is SEHNR and CDR2 is FQNEAQ (reference sequence). The CDR3 sequence is 15 residues long. V gave up 5 bases and J gave up 1 base, with 12 bases separating them. CDR3 nucleotides: TGTGCCAGCAGCAACCCGGGGACATCCTACAATGAGCAGTTCTTC. Protein sequence: CASSNPGTSYNEQFF. Using reference TRBV7-9 and TRBJ2-1 for the parts outside the CDR3, the full variable domain is DTGVSQNPRHKITKRGQNVTFRCDPISEHNRLYWYRQTLGQGPEFLTYFQNEAQLEKSRLLSDRFSAERPKGSFSTLEIQRTEQGDSAMYLCASSNPGTSYNEQFFGPGTRLTVL.

The rearrangement uses TRBV6-6 and TRBJ2-7; tentatively, D is TRBD1 (5 bases). This CDR3 is 14 amino acids long. V dropped 2 bases and J dropped 7 bases, with 15 bases sitting between them. In germline, CDR1 is MNHNY, CDR2 SVGAGI (reference sequence). In DNA, the CDR3 is TGTGCCAGCAGTTACGGCAGGGCTTCTTGGGAGCAGTACTTC. It translates to CASSYGRASWEQYF.

The chain joins TRBV12-3 or TRBV12-4 to TRBJ1-1, with D perhaps TRBD1 (6 bases). V dropped 5 bases and J dropped 4 bases, with 14 bases sitting between them. The CDR3 is 14 amino acids. The CDR3 protein is CASSTGWGSTEAFF. CDR3 DNA: TGTGCCAGCAGTACAGGGTGGGGGAGCACTGAAGCTTTCTTT.

This clonotype was observed many times. The rearrangement joins TRBV5-8 to TRBJ2-1; D is unresolved. Germline V gene data show CDR1 as SGHTS and CDR2 as YDEGEE. The CDR3 has 16 residues. Trimming pared 0 bases from V and 0 bases from J, leaving 10 bases between. CDR3 DNA sequence: TGTGCCAGCAGCTTGGCCTTGCGGAGCTCCTACAATGAGCAGTTCTTC. It codes for CASSLALRSSYNEQFF.

This clonotype was detected ten times or more. The chain recombines TRBV5-6 with TRBJ2-3; D perhaps matches TRBD2 (5 bases). There are 19 residues in the CDR3. V was clipped by 2 bases and J by 0 bases, with 22 bases between them. Germline loops: CDR1 SGHDT, CDR2 YYEEEE. The chain's CDR3 is CASSFRLGVSGGSTDTQYF. CDR3 coding DNA: TGTGCCAGCAGCTTTCGGCTGGGCGTGTCTGGCGGGAGCACAGATACGCAGTATTTT.

This clonotype occurred a few times. This chain links TRBV3-1 with TRBJ2-1, with 8 bases fitting TRBD2. V lost 5 bases and J lost 7; bases outside the gene matches: 10. CDR3 length: 15 amino acids. The germline gives CDR1 LGHDT, CDR2 YNNKEL (reference sequence). The CDR3 spells CASSYSAGGTNEQFF. The DNA of the CDR3 is TGTGCCAGCAGCTATTCGGCGGGGGGTACAAATGAGCAGTTCTTC.

This clonotype was observed at least ten times. The CDR3 reads CASSGMGRINQPQHF. The CDR3 DNA reads TGTGCCAGCAGTGGGATGGGACGGATAAATCAGCCCCAGCATTTT. This chain joins TRBV12-3 or TRBV12-4 and TRBJ1-5, with TRBD1 as a possible D gene (5 bases). V was cut by 5 bases and J by 4 bases, with 15 bases left in between. The CDR3 covers 15 residues.

This clonotype was counted many times. The rearrangement uses TRBV7-2 and TRBJ2-4; no reliable D call. V lost 0 bases to trimming and J lost 5 bases, with 5 bases between them. This CDR3 spans 13 amino acids. CDR1 SGHTA and CDR2 FQGNSA come from the germline V gene. CDR3 residues: CASSLAAENIQYF. CDR3 in DNA: TGTGCCAGCAGCTTAGCGGCCGAAAACATTCAGTACTTC.

This clonotype has a handful of counts. The chain combines TRBV27 with TRBJ2-7; the match to TRBD1 covers 9 bases. CDR3 size: 12 residues. J was trimmed by 5 bases and V by 6 bases; bases with no gene match: 2. CDR1 and CDR2 from the germline V gene are MNHEY and SMNVEV (reference sequence). CDR3 nucleotide sequence: TGTGCCAGCAGGGGGACAGGGAACGAGCAGTACTTC. Its translation: CASRGTGNEQYF.

This clonotype was picked up a small number of times. The V and J genes are TRBV28 and TRBJ2-5, with D perhaps matching TRBD2 (6 bases). Germline CDR1 is MDHEN and CDR2 is SYDVKM. This CDR3 spans 13 amino acids. The V and J ends lost 3 bases and 4 bases respectively, with 9 bases between them. For the CDR3, the DNA is TGTGCCAGCAGTTTCGGGGGTCGAGAGACCCAGTACTTC. Translated: CASSFGGRETQYF.

The V and J genes are TRBV5-6 and TRBJ2-1; D uncertain. The germline V gene encodes CDR1 SGHDT and CDR2 YYEEEE. The length of the CDR3 is 12 residues. Trimming removed 0 bases at V and 8 bases at J, with 6 bases between. CDR3: CASSLVAHEQFF. CDR3 nucleotides: TGTGCCAGCAGCTTGGTAGCCCATGAGCAGTTCTTC. Based on the CDR3 plus reference TRBV5-6 and TRBJ2-1, the full variable domain is DAGVTQSPTHLIKTRGQQVTLRCSPKSGHDTVSWYQQALGQGPQFIFQYYEEEERQRGNFPDRFSGHQFPNYSSELNVNALLLGDSALYLCASSLVAHEQFFGPGTRLTVL.

This clonotype has a handful of counts. The chain combines TRBV7-6 with TRBJ1-5; no definite D call. Germline CDR1 reads SGHVS; CDR2 reads FNYEAQ. Trimming cost V 4 bases and J 4 bases, with 5 bases left between them. CDR3 length: 12 amino acids. CDR3 nucleotides: TGTGCCAGCAGCTCTCAGAATCAGCCCCAGCATTTT. Translating it yields CASSSQNQPQHF.

The J gene is TRBJ1-2, the V gene TRBV7-9; a weak D match, TRBD1 (5 bases). The CDR3 contains 12 residues. Germline V gene lookup returns CDR1 SEHNR and CDR2 FQNEAQ (reference sequence). V was cut by 4 bases and J by 10 bases, with 13 bases left in between. CDR3 region: CASSYDVGTYTF. The CDR3 DNA sequence: TGTGCCAGCAGCTACGATGTGGGGACCTACACCTTC.

Concerning this clonotype: Since no conserved phenylalanine or tryptophan closes the CDR3, a read error is the likely cause. The chain uses TRBV5-1 and TRBJ1-4; D possibly corresponds to TRBD1 (5 bases). Germline assignment: CDR1 SGHRS and CDR2 YFSETQ. The CDR3 contains 15 residues. Trimming pared 3 bases from V and 1 base from J, leaving 10 bases between. CDR3 nucleotides: TGCGCCAGCAGCTCGACGGGGGAAACTAATGAAAAACTGTTTTCT. Residues: CASSSTGETNEKLFS.

This clonotype was seen only a few times. The chain employs TRBV7-8 and TRBJ2-1; D is undetermined. Germline CDR1 reads SGHVS; CDR2 reads FQNEAQ. The ends were cut back, 1 base at V and 0 bases at J, with 16 bases in the middle. The CDR3 has 18 residues. This CDR3 reads CASSLVGGGRSSYNEQFF. DNA of the CDR3: TGTGCCAGCAGCTTAGTCGGTGGTGGCCGGAGCTCCTACAATGAGCAGTTCTTC.

The V gene is TRBV5-1, the J gene TRBJ2-5; D remains unclear. Per the germline V gene, CDR1 is SGHRS and CDR2 is YFSETQ. The CDR3 is 15 amino acids. The V gene lost 5 bases and the J gene lost 1 base, with 15 bases spanning the gap. The chain's CDR3 is CASRGTWTVQETQYF. CDR3 sequence (DNA): TGCGCCAGCAGAGGAACTTGGACGGTCCAAGAGACCCAGTACTTC.

The sample holds many counts of this clonotype. V usage is TRBV11-2 and J usage is TRBJ2-7, with D perhaps being TRBD1 or TRBD2 (6 bases each). Germline loops: CDR1 SGHAT, CDR2 FQNNGV. The germline V and J ends were trimmed by 5 bases and 5 bases, with 19 bases remaining between them. The CDR3 covers 15 residues. CDR3 in DNA: TGTGCCAGCAGCCCCTTTCGGGGGCAGAACCACGAGCAGTACTTC. Translation gives CASSPFRGQNHEQYF.

In its sample, this clonotype was seen many times. The chain couples TRBV2 to TRBJ1-6; D is perhaps TRBD1 (6 bases). V was trimmed by 6 bases and J by 9 bases, leaving 15 bases between them. The CDR3 is 14 amino acids. In germline, CDR1 is SNHLY, CDR2 FYNNEI. CDR3 sequence (DNA): TGTGCCAGCAGGATGGGTGAGGGGGTTTCACCCCTCCACTTT. It codes for CASRMGEGVSPLHF.

The chain is built from TRBV6-4 and TRBJ2-1; D is ambiguous. Germline V gene lookup returns CDR1 MRHNA and CDR2 SNTAGT. Between the trimmed V and J ends, which lost 6 bases and 4 bases, there was a span of 16 bases. The CDR3 runs to 15 residues. The CDR3 loop is CASSSDGYGYNEQFF. DNA of the CDR3: TGTGCCAGCAGCTCCGACGGTTATGGATACAATGAGCAGTTCTTC.

This chain uses TRBV7-2 with TRBJ1-6, with D perhaps matching TRBD1 (5 bases). This CDR3 has 14 amino acids. Germline CDR1 reads SGHTA; CDR2 reads FQGNSA. V lost 2 bases, J lost 10 bases, and 12 bases lay in between. The CDR3 nucleotides are TGTGCCAGCAGCTTAAGGGACGGGAGGTCACCCCTCCACTTT. Its protein product is CASSLRDGRSPLHF.